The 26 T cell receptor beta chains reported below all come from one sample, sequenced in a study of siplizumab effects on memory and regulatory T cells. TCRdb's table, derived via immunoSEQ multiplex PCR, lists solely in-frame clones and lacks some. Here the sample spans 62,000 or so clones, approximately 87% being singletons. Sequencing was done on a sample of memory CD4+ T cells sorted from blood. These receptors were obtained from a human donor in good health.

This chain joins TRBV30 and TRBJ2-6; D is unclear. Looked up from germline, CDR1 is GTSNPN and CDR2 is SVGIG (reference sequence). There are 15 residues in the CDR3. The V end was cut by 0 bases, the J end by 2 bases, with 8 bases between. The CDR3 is CAWSVSFPGANVLTF. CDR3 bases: TGTGCCTGGAGTGTTTCCTTCCCTGGGGCCAACGTCCTGACTTTC.

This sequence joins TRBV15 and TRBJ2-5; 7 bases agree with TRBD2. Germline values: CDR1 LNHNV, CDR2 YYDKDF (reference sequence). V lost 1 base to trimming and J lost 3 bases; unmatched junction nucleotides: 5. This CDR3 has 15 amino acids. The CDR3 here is CATSRVGTTKETQYF. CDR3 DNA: TGTGCCACCAGCAGAGTGGGGACTACCAAAGAGACCCAGTACTTC.

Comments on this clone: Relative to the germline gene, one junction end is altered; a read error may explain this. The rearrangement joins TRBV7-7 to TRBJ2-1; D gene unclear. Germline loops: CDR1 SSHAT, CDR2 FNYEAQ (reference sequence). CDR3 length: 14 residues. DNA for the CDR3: TGTGCTAGCAGCTTAGCTTCAACGGGTAATGAGCAGTTCTTC. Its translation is CASSLASTGNEQFF.

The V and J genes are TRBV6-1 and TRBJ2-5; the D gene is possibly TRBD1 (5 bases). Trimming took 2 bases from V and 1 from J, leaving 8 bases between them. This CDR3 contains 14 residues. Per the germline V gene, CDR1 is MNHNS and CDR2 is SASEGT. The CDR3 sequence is CASSEWGSQETQYF. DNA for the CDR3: TGTGCCAGCAGTGAATGGGGCAGCCAAGAGACCCAGTACTTC.

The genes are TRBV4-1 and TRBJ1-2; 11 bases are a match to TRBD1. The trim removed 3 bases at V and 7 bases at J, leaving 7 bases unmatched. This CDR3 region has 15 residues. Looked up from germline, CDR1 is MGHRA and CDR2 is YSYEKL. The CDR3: CASSHGQGALGGYTF. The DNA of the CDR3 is TGCGCCAGCAGCCACGGACAGGGGGCTCTGGGTGGCTACACCTTC.

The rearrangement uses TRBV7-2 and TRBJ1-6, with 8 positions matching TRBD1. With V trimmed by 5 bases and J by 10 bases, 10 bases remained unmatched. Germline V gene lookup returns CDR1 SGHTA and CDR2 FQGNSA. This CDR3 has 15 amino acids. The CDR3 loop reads CASSPTVAGGSPLHF. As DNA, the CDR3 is TGTGCCAGCAGCCCAACCGTTGCAGGGGGCTCACCCCTCCACTTT.

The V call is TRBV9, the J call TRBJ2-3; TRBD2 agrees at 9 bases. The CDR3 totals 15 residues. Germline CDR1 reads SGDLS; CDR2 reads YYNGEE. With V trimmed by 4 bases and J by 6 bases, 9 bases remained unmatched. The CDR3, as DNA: TGTGCCAGCAGCAAAAGGACTAGCGAAGGGGATACGCAGTATTTT. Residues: CASSKRTSEGDTQYF.

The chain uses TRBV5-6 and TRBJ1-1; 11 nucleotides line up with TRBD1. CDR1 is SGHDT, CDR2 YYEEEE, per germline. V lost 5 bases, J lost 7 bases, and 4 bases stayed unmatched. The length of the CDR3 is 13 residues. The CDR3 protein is CASSFGTGGEAFF. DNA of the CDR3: TGTGCCAGCAGTTTCGGGACAGGGGGTGAAGCTTTCTTT.

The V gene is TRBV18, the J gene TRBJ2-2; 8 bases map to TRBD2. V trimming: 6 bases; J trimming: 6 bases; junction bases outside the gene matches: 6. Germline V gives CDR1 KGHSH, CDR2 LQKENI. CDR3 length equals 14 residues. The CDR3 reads CASSPGLEAGELFF. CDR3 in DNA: TGTGCCAGCTCCCCGGGACTAGAGGCCGGGGAGCTGTTTTTT.

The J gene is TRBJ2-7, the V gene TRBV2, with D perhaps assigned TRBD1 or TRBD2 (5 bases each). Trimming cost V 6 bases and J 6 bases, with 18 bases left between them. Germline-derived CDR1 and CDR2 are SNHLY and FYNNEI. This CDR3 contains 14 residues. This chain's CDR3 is CASSSRGPGSEQYF. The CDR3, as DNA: TGTGCCAGCAGCTCGAGGGGCCCCGGTAGCGAGCAGTACTTC.

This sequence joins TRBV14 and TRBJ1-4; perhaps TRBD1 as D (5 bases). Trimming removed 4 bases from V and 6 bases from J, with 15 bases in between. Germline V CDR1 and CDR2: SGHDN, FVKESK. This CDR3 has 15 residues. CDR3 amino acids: CASSLLGGIDEKLFF. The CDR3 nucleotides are TGTGCCAGCAGCCTGTTGGGGGGGATAGATGAAAAACTGTTTTTT.

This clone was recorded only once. CDR3 bases: TGTGCCAGCAGCTCGGGACACGGCCCGGATACGCAGTATTTT. Amino acid sequence: CASSSGHGPDTQYF. The genes are TRBV5-8 and TRBJ2-3, with D possibly matching TRBD1 (6 bases). The CDR3 totals 14 residues. Trimming took 3 bases from V and 6 from J, leaving 14 bases between them. The V gene's germline CDR1 is SGHTS and CDR2 YDEGEE.

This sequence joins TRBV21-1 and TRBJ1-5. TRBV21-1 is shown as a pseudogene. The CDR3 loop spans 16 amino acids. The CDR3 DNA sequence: TGTGCCAGCCCTATCCGAGGGCCTAGCCGAAATCAGCCCCAGCATTTT. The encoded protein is CASPIRGPSRNQPQHF.

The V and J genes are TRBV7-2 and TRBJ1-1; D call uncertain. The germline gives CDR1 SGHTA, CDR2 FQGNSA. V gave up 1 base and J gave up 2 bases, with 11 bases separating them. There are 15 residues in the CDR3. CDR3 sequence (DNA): TGTGCCAGCAGCTTAGTAAACGGGCCCAACACTGAAGCTTTCTTT. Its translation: CASSLVNGPNTEAFF.

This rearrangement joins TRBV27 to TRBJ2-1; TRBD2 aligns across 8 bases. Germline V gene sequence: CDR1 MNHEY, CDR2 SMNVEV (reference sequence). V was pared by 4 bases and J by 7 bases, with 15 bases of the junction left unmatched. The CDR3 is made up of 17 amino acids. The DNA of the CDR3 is TGTGCCAGCAGTTCCTTAACCTCCTGGACTAGCACGAATGAGCAGTTCTTC. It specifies CASSSLTSWTSTNEQFF.

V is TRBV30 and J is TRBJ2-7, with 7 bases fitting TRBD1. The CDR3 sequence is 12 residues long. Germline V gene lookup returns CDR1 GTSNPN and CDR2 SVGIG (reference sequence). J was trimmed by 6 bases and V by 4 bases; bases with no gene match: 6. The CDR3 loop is CAWTTGSREQYF. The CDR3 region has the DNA TGTGCCTGGACGACAGGGTCTCGCGAGCAGTACTTC.

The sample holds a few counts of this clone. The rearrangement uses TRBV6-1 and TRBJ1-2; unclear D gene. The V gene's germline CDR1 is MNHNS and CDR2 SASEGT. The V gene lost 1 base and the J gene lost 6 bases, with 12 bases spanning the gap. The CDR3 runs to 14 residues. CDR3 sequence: CASSEGSRWDGYTF. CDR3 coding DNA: TGTGCCAGCAGTGAAGGTTCTCGGTGGGATGGCTACACCTTC.

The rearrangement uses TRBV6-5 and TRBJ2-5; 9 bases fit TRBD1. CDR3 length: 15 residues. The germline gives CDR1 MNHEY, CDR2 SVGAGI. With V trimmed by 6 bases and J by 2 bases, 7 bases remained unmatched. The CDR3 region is CASRSQGAGQETQYF. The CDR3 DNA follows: TGTGCCAGCAGATCACAGGGGGCCGGACAAGAGACCCAGTACTTC.

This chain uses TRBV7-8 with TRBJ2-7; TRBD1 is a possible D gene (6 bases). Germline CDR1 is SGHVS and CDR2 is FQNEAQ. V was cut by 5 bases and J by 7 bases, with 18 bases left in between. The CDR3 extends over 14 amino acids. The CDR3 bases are TGTGCCAGCAGCCCAACGTGGGACACGAGGGAGCAGTACTTC. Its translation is CASSPTWDTREQYF.

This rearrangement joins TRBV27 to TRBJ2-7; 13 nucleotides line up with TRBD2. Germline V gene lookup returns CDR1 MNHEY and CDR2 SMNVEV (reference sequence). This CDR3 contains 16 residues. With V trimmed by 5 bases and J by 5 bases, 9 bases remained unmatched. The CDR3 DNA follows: TGTGCCAGCAGTCAACTACTAGCGGGAGGGCCGGACGAGCAGTACTTC. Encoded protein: CASSQLLAGGPDEQYF.

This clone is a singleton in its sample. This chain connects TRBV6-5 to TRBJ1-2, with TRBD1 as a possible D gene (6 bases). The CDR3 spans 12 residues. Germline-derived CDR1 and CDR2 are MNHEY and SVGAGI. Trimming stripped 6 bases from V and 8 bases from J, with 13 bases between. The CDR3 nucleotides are TGTGCCAGCAGAAAACAGGGCCGGGGCTACACCTTC. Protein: CASRKQGRGYTF.

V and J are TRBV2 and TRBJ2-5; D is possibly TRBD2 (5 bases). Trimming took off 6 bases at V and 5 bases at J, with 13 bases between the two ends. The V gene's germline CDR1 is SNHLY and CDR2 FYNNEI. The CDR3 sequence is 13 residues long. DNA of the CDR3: TGTGCCAGCAGGAGGGAGTTTGGGGAGACCCAGTACTTC. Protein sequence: CASRREFGETQYF.

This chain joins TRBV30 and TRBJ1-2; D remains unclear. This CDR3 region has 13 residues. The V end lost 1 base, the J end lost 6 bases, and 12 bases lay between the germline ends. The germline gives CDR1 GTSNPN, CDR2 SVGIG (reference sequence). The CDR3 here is CAWSARQRNGYTF. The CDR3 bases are TGTGCCTGGAGTGCCCGACAAAGAAATGGCTACACCTTC.

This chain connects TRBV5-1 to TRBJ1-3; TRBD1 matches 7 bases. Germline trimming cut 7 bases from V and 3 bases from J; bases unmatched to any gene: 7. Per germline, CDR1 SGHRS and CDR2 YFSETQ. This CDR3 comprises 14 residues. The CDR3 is CASSPTGLGNTIYF. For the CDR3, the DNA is TGCGCCAGCTCTCCGACAGGGCTTGGAAACACCATATATTTT.

CDR3 bases: TGTGCCAGCAGTGATGACGGCACCGGGGAGCTGTTTTTT. Translation gives CASSDDGTGELFF. The V gene is TRBV6-4, the J gene TRBJ2-2, with D uncertain. This CDR3 has 13 residues. Trimming removed 3 bases at V and 4 bases at J, with 6 bases between. CDR1 and CDR2 from the germline V gene are MRHNA and SNTAGT.

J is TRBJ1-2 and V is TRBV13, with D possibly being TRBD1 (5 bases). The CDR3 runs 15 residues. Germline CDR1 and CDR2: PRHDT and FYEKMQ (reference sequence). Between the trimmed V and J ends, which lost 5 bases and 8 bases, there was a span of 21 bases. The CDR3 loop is CASSPRPGGGYGYTF. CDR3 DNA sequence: TGTGCCAGCAGCCCCCGCCCGGGGGGTGGTTACGGCTACACCTTC.